The 20 T cell receptor beta chains given below trace back to one sample, sequenced in a study of blood T cells in healthy people across ages. The second PCR ran roughly 6 to 12 cycles with a sample-barcoded 5' primer and J-beta primers. TCRdb used MiXCR to reprocess the 5' RACE reads, holding one entry per CDR3 protein. This table has about 970,000 distinct CDR3 sequences, roughly 47% appearing once. Sequenced input: blood. The receptor source for this set is an older woman in good health.

This clonotype was found a few times. The chain carries TRBV2 and TRBJ2-4; the D gene is possibly TRBD1 (5 bases). CDR1 is SNHLY and CDR2 is FYNNEI in the germline V gene. This CDR3 has 15 residues. The V end lost 6 bases, the J end lost 0 bases, and 12 bases lay between the germline ends. The CDR3: CASSEQGIAKNIQYF. CDR3 nucleotides: TGTGCCAGCAGCGAGCAGGGAATAGCCAAAAACATTCAGTACTTC.

The chain recombines TRBV3-1 with TRBJ2-3; 8 bases are shared with TRBD1. The length of the CDR3 is 20 residues. Unmatched junction bases numbered 21, after V lost 2 bases and J lost 5 bases. CDR1 and CDR2 from the germline V gene are LGHDT and YNNKEL (reference sequence). CDR3 amino acids: CASSQKLWTGQVSRLDTQYF. Written as DNA, the CDR3 is TGTGCCAGCAGCCAAAAGCTTTGGACAGGGCAGGTCTCCCGGTTAGATACGCAGTATTTT.

The chain is built from TRBV29-1 and TRBJ1-2; D might be TRBD1 (6 bases). Germline V gene data show CDR1 as SQVTM and CDR2 as ANQGSEA. This CDR3 has 10 residues. This CDR3 is CGINRDGYTF. CDR3 sequence (DNA): TGCGGCATAAACAGGGATGGCTACACCTTC.

In this sample, this clonotype turned up once. This could be a read error, since a much larger clone is one nucleotide away. V is TRBV7-2 and J is TRBJ2-7; D unclear. The germline V gene encodes CDR1 SGHTA and CDR2 FQGNSA. The CDR3 sequence is 13 residues long. V lost 10 bases to trimming and J lost 7 bases, with 20 bases between them. The CDR3 nucleotides read TGTGCCACCCAAAACCAGCTGGGCTATGAGCAGTACTTC. Encoded protein: CATQNQLGYEQYF.

A few counts support this clonotype. This sequence joins TRBV7-2 and TRBJ2-5; D may match TRBD1 or TRBD2 (5 bases each). The J call is uncertain, as TRBJ2-7 better fits the DNA end. Germline V gene data show CDR1 as SGHTA and CDR2 as FQGNSA. The CDR3 is 15 residues long. As DNA, the CDR3 is TGTGCCAGCAGCTCGACAGAGAGGGGTACAGACGAGCAGTACTTC. It yields the protein CASSSTERGTDEQYF.

V and J are TRBV6-2 or TRBV6-3 and TRBJ2-7; the match to TRBD2 covers 8 bases. The J call is uncertain, as TRBJ2-1 better fits the DNA end. CDR1 is MNHEY and CDR2 is SVGEGT in the germline V gene. The CDR3 sequence is 13 residues long. For the CDR3, the DNA is TGTGCCAGCATAAGCGGGAGAGGCAATGAGCAGTTCTTC. Amino acids: CASISGRGNEQFF.

This chain links TRBV6-2 or TRBV6-3 with TRBJ2-1, with D tentatively TRBD1 or TRBD2 (5 bases each). Germline V gene sequence: CDR1 MNHEY, CDR2 SVGEGT. With 7 bases removed from V and 4 bases from J, the gap between germline ends came to 14 bases. The CDR3 loop spans 14 amino acids. CDR3: CASMGRVPYNEQFF. The DNA for the CDR3 is TGTGCCAGCATGGGGCGGGTACCTTACAATGAGCAGTTCTTC.

This clonotype has more than one count but fewer than ten. The rearrangement joins TRBV5-1 to TRBJ1-2; D call uncertain. Germline-derived CDR1 and CDR2 are SGHRS and YFSETQ. V lost 0 bases to trimming and J lost 2 bases, with 11 bases between them. CDR3 size: 15 residues. In DNA form, the CDR3 reads TGCGCCAGCAGCTTGGCCGATGGAGGCAACTATGGCTACACCTTC. It encodes CASSLADGGNYGYTF.

The J gene is TRBJ1-4, the V gene TRBV14; weak D call: TRBD1 (6 bases). The CDR3 runs 15 residues. CDR1 SGHDN and CDR2 FVKESK come from the germline V gene. The ends were cut back, 4 bases at V and 7 bases at J, with 16 bases in the middle. CDR3 bases: TGTGCCAGCAGCCCTTCTAGGACAGCACCTGAAAAACTGTTTTTT. Translation gives CASSPSRTAPEKLFF.

The genes are TRBV7-9 and TRBJ2-7; maybe TRBD1 (5 bases). V dropped 2 bases and J dropped 1 base, with 18 bases sitting between them. This CDR3 comprises 17 residues. Germline CDR1 and CDR2: SEHNR and FQNEAQ (reference sequence). CDR3 DNA: TGTGCCAGCAGCTTACCAGTGGCAGGGCAGGAGTCCTACGAGCAGTACTTC. This codes for CASSLPVAGQESYEQYF.

This sequence joins TRBV20-1 and TRBJ1-2, with TRBD1 identical over 9 bases. The V segment lost 1 base and the J segment 3 bases; nucleotides outside the gene matches: 3. The CDR3 has 14 amino acids. Germline V gene data show CDR1 as DFQATT and CDR2 as SNEGSKA (reference sequence). CDR3 sequence (DNA): TGCAGTGCTAGAGGGACAGGGGAGTACTATGGCTACACCTTC. Protein product: CSARGTGEYYGYTF.

In this sample, this clonotype turned up once. The CDR3 sequence is CATSRAGLAGDYEQYF. The CDR3 region has the DNA TGTGCCACCAGCAGAGCGGGACTAGCGGGAGACTACGAGCAGTACTTC. The gene calls are TRBV15 and TRBJ2-7, with 14 bases matching TRBD2. CDR3 length: 16 amino acids. After removal of 1 base from V and 3 bases from J, the junction contained 2 bases not matched to a gene. Germline assignment: CDR1 LNHNV and CDR2 YYDKDF (reference sequence).

The J gene is TRBJ2-1, the V gene TRBV4-1; D is unresolved. CDR1 MGHRA and CDR2 YSYEKL come from the germline V gene. The CDR3 spans 12 residues. V was clipped by 5 bases and J by 7 bases, with 9 bases between them. In DNA form, the CDR3 reads TGCGCCAGCAGCGTCAAGTATAATGAGCAGTTCTTC. Translating it yields CASSVKYNEQFF.

The rearrangement uses TRBV12-3 or TRBV12-4 and TRBJ2-5, with 7 bases that match TRBD2. Unmatched junction bases numbered 9, after V lost 0 bases and J lost 11 bases. The CDR3 spans 14 residues. DNA of the CDR3: TGTGCCAGCAGTTTAGCGGGGGGGATCCATGAGCAGTACTTC. Translated, it gives CASSLAGGIHEQYF.

This clonotype was detected only a few times. The chain carries TRBV12-3 or TRBV12-4 and TRBJ2-1, with D perhaps matching TRBD1 or TRBD2 (5 bases each). V lost 5 bases and J lost 1, with 15 bases in between. This CDR3 contains 16 residues. CDR3 coding DNA: TGTGCCAGCAGTCCCCGACAGACTAAATCCTACAATGAGCAGTTCTTC. It yields the protein CASSPRQTKSYNEQFF.

V gene TRBV7-2 combines with J gene TRBJ2-1; 12 bases match TRBD2. V shed 5 bases, J shed 6 bases, and the junction held 8 bases outside the gene matches. This CDR3 region has 16 residues. Per germline, CDR1 SGHTA and CDR2 FQGNSA. Here the CDR3 reads CASSPPSGRAFNEQFF. The CDR3 nucleotides are TGTGCCAGCAGCCCACCTAGCGGGAGGGCCTTCAATGAGCAGTTCTTC.

The chain combines TRBV20-1 with TRBJ2-5; maybe TRBD2 (5 bases). The length of the CDR3 is 15 residues. Germline V gene sequence: CDR1 DFQATT, CDR2 SNEGSKA (reference sequence). V dropped 7 bases and J dropped 5 bases, with 23 bases sitting between them. This CDR3 reads CSGGLTSVGSETQYF. As DNA, the CDR3 is TGCAGTGGTGGACTGACCAGCGTCGGTAGTGAGACCCAGTACTTC.

This chain joins TRBV6-1 and TRBJ2-5; 7 bases map to TRBD2. The end of the DNA is better explained by TRBJ2-7, so the J call may be wrong. The CDR3 runs 15 residues. From germline, CDR1 is MNHNS and CDR2 SASEGT. The CDR3 nucleotides are TGTGCCAGCAGTGAATTCTCAGCTAGCGGCTACGAGCAGTACTTC. Amino acid sequence: CASSEFSASGYEQYF.

V is TRBV6-5 and J is TRBJ2-3; 9 bases line up with TRBD1. In germline, CDR1 is MNHEY, CDR2 SVGAGI. The CDR3 has 14 amino acids. V was pared by 10 bases and J by 2 bases, with 7 bases of the junction left unmatched. CDR3 bases: TGTGCCACTCTGGACAGGGGTTTCACAGATACGCAGTATTTT. Amino acid sequence: CATLDRGFTDTQYF.

The V call is TRBV6-1, the J call TRBJ1-4; 8 nucleotides agree with TRBD1. Per the germline V gene, CDR1 is MNHNS and CDR2 is SASEGT. V trimming: 6 bases; J trimming: 5 bases; junction bases outside the gene matches: 17. The CDR3 covers 18 residues. For the CDR3, the DNA is TGTGCCAGCAGGAATTCCGGGACAGGACGAACCTGGAATGAAAAACTGTTTTTT. The encoded protein is CASRNSGTGRTWNEKLFF.